This record looks at one T cell receptor (beta chain) sequence and its context. This clonotype was observed many times. Its antigen remains undetermined. Base quality data are lacking; no much larger clone is found one base away. The CDR3, from cysteine to phenylalanine, totals 13 residues. Just the 39-base CDR3 DNA is kept, in frame starting at base 1. In the germline V gene, CDR1 corresponds to SGHTA and CDR2 to FQGTGA. V gives up 5 bases and J gives up 2 bases, and the segment between their germline ends measures 9 bases. The library relied on PCR. TCRdb lists the instrument as Illumina HiSeq 2500. To normalize quantification of the TCRbeta repertoire, the TCR libraries were built with molecular barcoding that relied on unique molecular identifiers. In TCRdb, the public reads were trimmed at Q25 with fastp and aligned with MiXCR, with productive beta chains retained. A single entry per CDR3 protein holds the most common genes and DNA from its merged rows. Counted in this sample were 440,000 or so distinct CDR3 sequences; approximately 11% of them appeared once. The top ten clones comprise roughly 5% of the sample.

The data originate from a study of T-cell reconstitution after alpha-beta-depleted transplantation in children (dated by TCRdb to 2016 to 2017). In terms of the full investigation: Using TCR repertoire profiling, the study followed T-cell immune reconstitution in a quantitative way in children after TCRalphabeta/CD19-depleted allogeneic hematopoietic cell transplantation.

The sequence came from a human donor who donated a stem cell graft to a child with acute myeloid leukemia. Sequenced here: PBMCs from the stem cell graft donor, sampled from the stem cell graft. The V and J segments used are TRBV7-3 and TRBJ1-1, with the D gene too uncertain to name. The CDR3 sequence is CASSISPNTEAFF. In nucleotides, the sequence is TGTGCCAGCAGCATTTCCCCAAACACTGAAGCTTTCTTT. Reference TRBV7-3 and TRBJ1-1 proteins supply the regions before and after the CDR3; the full variable domain is: GAGVSQTPSNKVTEKGKYVELRCDPISGHTALYWYRQSLGQGPEFLIYFQGTGAADDSGLPNDRFFAVRPEGSVSTLKIQRTERGDSAVYLCASSISPNTEAFFGQGTRLTVV.